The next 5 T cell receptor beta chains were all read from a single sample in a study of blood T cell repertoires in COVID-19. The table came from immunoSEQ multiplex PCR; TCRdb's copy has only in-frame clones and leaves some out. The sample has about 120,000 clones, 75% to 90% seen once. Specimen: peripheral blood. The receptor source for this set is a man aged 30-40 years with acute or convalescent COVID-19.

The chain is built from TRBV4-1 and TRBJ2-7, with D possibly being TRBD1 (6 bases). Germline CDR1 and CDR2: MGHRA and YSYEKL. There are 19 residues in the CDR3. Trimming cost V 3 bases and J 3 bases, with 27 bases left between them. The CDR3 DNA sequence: TGCGCCAGCAGCCATGCCCTACAGGGTCCCCTTAATCGAGTCTACGAGCAGTACGTC. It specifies CASSHALQGPLNRVYEQYV.

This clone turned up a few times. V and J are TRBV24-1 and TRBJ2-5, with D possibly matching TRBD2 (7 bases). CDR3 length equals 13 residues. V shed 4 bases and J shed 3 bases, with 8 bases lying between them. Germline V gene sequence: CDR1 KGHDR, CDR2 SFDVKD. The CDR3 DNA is TGTGCCACCAGTGAAGGGGGGGAAGAGACCCAGTACTTC. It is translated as CATSEGGEETQYF.

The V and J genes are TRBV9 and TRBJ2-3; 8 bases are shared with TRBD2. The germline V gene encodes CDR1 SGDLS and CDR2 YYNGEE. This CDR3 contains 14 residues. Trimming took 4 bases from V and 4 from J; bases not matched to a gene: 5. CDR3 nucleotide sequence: TGTGCCAGCAGCCCCCGGCGGGAGGCAGATACGCAGTATTTT. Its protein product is CASSPRREADTQYF.

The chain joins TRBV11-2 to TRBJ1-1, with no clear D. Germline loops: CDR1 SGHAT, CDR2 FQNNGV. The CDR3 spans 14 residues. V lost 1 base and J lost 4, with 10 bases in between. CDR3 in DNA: TGTGCCAGCAGCTTAGTGGGCACAAGCACTGAAGCTTTCTTT. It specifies CASSLVGTSTEAFF. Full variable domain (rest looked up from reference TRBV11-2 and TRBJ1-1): EAGVAQSPRYKIIEKRQSVAFWCNPISGHATLYWYQQILGQGPKLLIQFQNNGVVDDSQLPKDRFSAERLKGVDSTLKIQPAKLEDSAVYLCASSLVGTSTEAFFGQGTRLTVV.

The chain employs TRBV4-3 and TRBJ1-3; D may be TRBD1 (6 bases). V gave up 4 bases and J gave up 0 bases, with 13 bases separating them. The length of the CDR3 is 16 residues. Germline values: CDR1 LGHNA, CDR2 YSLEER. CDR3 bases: TGCGCCAGCAGCCTTGCCAGACAGGCCTCTGGAAACACCATATATTTT. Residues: CASSLARQASGNTIYF.